Listed below are T cell receptor beta chains from one sample, sequenced in a study of T cell responses to AZD1222 COVID-19 vaccine. Libraries were prepared by immunoSEQ multiplex PCR; TCRdb keeps only in-frame clonotypes and omits some of them. Of 55,000 to 70,000 clones listed, about 91% were seen once; the top ten hold 5% to 6.5%. Sequencing used peripheral blood, obtained 28 days after the second AZD1222 dose. Source of these receptors: an adult who received the AZD1222 COVID-19 vaccine. CDR3s include the opening cysteine and the closing phenylalanine or tryptophan. D genes are given only for firm matches.

j_call	v_call	d_call	cdr3_aa	cdr3_nt
TRBJ1-2	TRBV4-3	TRBD1	CASSHGTANYGYTF	TGCGCCAGCAGCCACGGGACAGCTAACTATGGCTACACCTTC
TRBJ2-3	TRBV5-5	TRBD1	CASSLGSGGDTQYF	TGTGCCAGCAGCTTGGGGTCAGGGGGCGATACGCAGTATTTT
TRBJ1-2	TRBV5-5	-	CASSLDSYGYTF	TGTGCCAGCAGCTTAGACAGCTATGGCTACACCTTC
TRBJ1-5	TRBV5-1	-	CASSLAGWGNNQPQHF	TGCGCCAGCAGCTTGGCCGGGTGGGGGAACAATCAGCCCCAGCATTTT
TRBJ2-1	TRBV9	TRBD1	CASSAPSGDRVRNEQFF	TGTGCCAGCAGCGCCCCAAGCGGGGACAGGGTAAGGAATGAGCAGTTCTTC
TRBJ2-7	TRBV21-1	-	CASSKSGTGYENEQYF	TGTGCCAGCAGCAAAAGTGGGACAGGGTACGAGAACGAGCAGTACTTC
TRBJ2-1	TRBV19	-	CASSIDAGRDEQFF	TGTGCCAGTAGTATAGATGCGGGTCGGGATGAGCAGTTCTTC
TRBJ2-1	TRBV5-4	TRBD2	CASRRTSGRYNEQFF	TGTGCCAGCAGACGAACTAGCGGGAGGTACAATGAGCAGTTCTTC
TRBJ1-2	TRBV29-1	-	CSVVPGHYGYTF	TGCAGCGTTGTTCCGGGTCACTATGGCTACACCTTC
TRBJ2-7	TRBV12-3/TRBV12-4	TRBD2	CASRLAEGSEQYF	TGTGCCAGCAGGCTAGCGGAGGGGAGCGAGCAGTACTTC
TRBJ2-5	TRBV7-6	TRBD2	CASSSPRAGGRMTQYF	TGTGCCAGCAGCTCGCCCCGAGCGGGGGGCCGGATGACCCAGTACTTC
TRBJ2-2	TRBV19	-	CASRIVTENTGELFF	TGTGCCAGTAGAATTGTGACGGAGAACACCGGGGAGCTGTTTTTT
TRBJ1-6	TRBV12-5	-	CASGLGRSNSPLHF	TGTGCTAGTGGTTTGGGACGGTCTAATTCACCCCTCCACTTT
TRBJ2-7	TRBV5-1	-	CASSLIGYLEQYF	TGCGCCAGCAGCTTGATTGGCTACTTAGAGCAGTACTTC